What follows are 25 T cell receptor beta chains derived from one specimen sequenced in a study of control samples from healthy donors and cancer patients. Clones were read by immunoSEQ multiplex PCR, and TCRdb kept only the in-frame ones, dropping some. The profile covers 100,000 to 150,000 clones, with 90% to 95% appearing a single time and 7.8% taken by the ten largest. The sample taken for sequencing was blood. Source of these receptors: a woman between 18 and 29 years old in good health.

The chain combines TRBV4-3 with TRBJ1-2, with TRBD1 matching over 12 bases. The CDR3 covers 17 residues. The V gene end was trimmed by 5 bases and the J gene end by 5 bases; junction bases not matched to a gene: 12. Germline values: CDR1 LGHNA, CDR2 YSLEER. CDR3: CASSYSRDRGLLYGYTF. The CDR3 region has the DNA TGCGCCAGCAGCTATTCCCGGGACAGGGGGCTTTTATATGGCTACACCTTC.

The chain recombines TRBV5-6 with TRBJ1-1; D not resolved. The CDR3 extends over 13 amino acids. V dropped 2 bases and J dropped 6 bases, with 11 bases sitting between them. Per germline, CDR1 SGHDT and CDR2 YYEEEE. The CDR3 region is CASSLGRFAEAFF. In DNA, the CDR3 is TGTGCCAGCAGCTTAGGCAGATTTGCTGAAGCTTTCTTT.

V and J are TRBV15 and TRBJ2-7; 7 bases agree with TRBD1. The CDR3 covers 16 residues. The junction had 9 bases not matched to a gene; V was cut back by 1 base and J by 3 bases. CDR1 and CDR2 from the germline V gene are LNHNV and YYDKDF (reference sequence). The CDR3 protein is CATSRAGSGTDYEQYF. The DNA for the CDR3 is TGTGCCACCAGCAGAGCCGGTTCGGGGACAGACTACGAGCAGTACTTC.

This rearrangement joins TRBV7-9 to TRBJ1-2; D is ambiguous. Trimming removed 7 bases from V and 7 bases from J, with 22 bases in between. Germline-derived CDR1 and CDR2 are SEHNR and FQNEAQ (reference sequence). The CDR3 loop spans 15 amino acids. The CDR3 sequence: CASTPRQALLFGYTF. The CDR3 DNA reads as TGTGCCAGCACCCCGAGGCAGGCCCTTCTATTTGGCTACACCTTC. The full variable domain, completed using reference TRBV7-9 and TRBJ1-2, is DTGVSQNPRHKITKRGQNVTFRCDPISEHNRLYWYRQTLGQGPEFLTYFQNEAQLEKSRLLSDRFSAERPKGSFSTLEIQRTEQGDSAMYLCASTPRQALLFGYTFGSGTRLTVV.

The rearrangement links TRBV4-3 to TRBJ1-1, with 8 positions matching TRBD1. The CDR3 runs 16 residues. From germline, CDR1 is LGHNA and CDR2 YSLEER. Unmatched junction bases numbered 13, after V lost 5 bases and J lost 5 bases. The CDR3 DNA is TGCGCCAGCAGCTCACAAAAACAGGGGGGTAAAACTGAAGCTTTCTTT. Translating it yields CASSSQKQGGKTEAFF.

The rearrangement joins TRBV19 to TRBJ1-1; TRBD1 matches 8 bases. V lost 3 bases to trimming and J lost 4 bases; unmatched junction nucleotides: 7. CDR1 and CDR2 (germline): LNHDA, SQIVND (reference sequence). CDR3 length equals 15 residues. CDR3 bases: TGTGCCAGTAGTATTCTTCAGGGGGCGTTCACTGAAGCTTTCTTT. Residues: CASSILQGAFTEAFF.

The chain carries TRBV7-2 and TRBJ2-3; D is unresolved. Trimming removed 1 base from V and 6 bases from J, with 11 bases in between. Germline V lookup: CDR1 SGHTA, CDR2 FQGNSA. The CDR3 consists of 14 residues. The CDR3 bases are TGTGCCAGCAGCTTAGGTCCTAACCCGGATACGCAGTATTTT. Translated: CASSLGPNPDTQYF.

V usage is TRBV3-1 (or the pseudogene TRBV3-2) and J usage is TRBJ2-7; possible D gene TRBD2, 6 bases. Trimming removed 6 bases from V and 6 bases from J, with 15 bases in between. The CDR3 has 13 residues. Germline-derived CDR1 and CDR2 are LGHDT and YNNKEL (reference sequence). The DNA for the CDR3 is TGTGCCAGCAGGCGAGAGGGAGGAGGCGAGCAGTACTTC. Protein: CASRREGGGEQYF.

The chain recombines TRBV7-2 with TRBJ1-2; TRBD1 might be the D (6 bases). Germline-derived CDR1 and CDR2 are SGHTA and FQGNSA. V lost 6 bases, J lost 2 bases, and 16 bases lay in between. The CDR3 runs 15 residues. The DNA of the CDR3 is TGTGCCAGCAGATCAACCGGGACACTAAACTATGGCTACACCTTC. The encoded protein is CASRSTGTLNYGYTF.

The chain couples TRBV19 to TRBJ1-1, with 7 positions matching TRBD1. The germline V gene encodes CDR1 LNHDA and CDR2 SQIVND (reference sequence). The V segment lost 6 bases and the J segment 9 bases; nucleotides outside the gene matches: 10. The CDR3 contains 13 residues. CDR3 sequence (DNA): TGTGCCAGTAGCATGGGACAGCGAAAAAAAGCTTTCTTT. Amino acids: CASSMGQRKKAFF. The full variable domain, with the rest looked up from reference TRBV19 and TRBJ1-1, is DGGITQSPKYLFRKEGQNVTLSCEQNLNHDAMYWYRQDPGQGLRLIYYSQIVNDFQKGDIAEGYSVSREKKESFPLTVTSAQKNPTAFYLCASSMGQRKKAFFGQGTRLTVV.

The chain links TRBV7-2 to TRBJ2-1, with a possible D match to TRBD2 (6 bases). Per germline, CDR1 SGHTA and CDR2 FQGNSA. Trimming removed 5 bases at V and 8 bases at J, with 19 bases between. The CDR3 runs 15 residues. CDR3 region: CASSGRRGGSDEQFF. CDR3 bases: TGTGCCAGCAGCGGAAGGCGTGGGGGGAGCGATGAGCAGTTCTTC.

The chain uses TRBV7-2 and TRBJ2-7, with 14 nucleotides matching TRBD2. Per germline, CDR1 SGHTA and CDR2 FQGNSA. The CDR3 runs to 14 residues. The V segment lost 1 base and the J segment 11 bases; nucleotides outside the gene matches: 4. The CDR3 reads CASSLGTSGGSKYF. The CDR3 DNA reads as TGTGCCAGCAGCTTAGGGACTAGCGGGGGGTCGAAGTACTTC. The full variable domain, rest sourced from reference TRBV7-2 and TRBJ2-7, is GAGVSQSPSNKVTEKGKDVELRCDPISGHTALYWYRQSLGQGLEFLIYFQGNSAPDKSGLPSDRFSAERTGGSVSTLTIQRTQQEDSAVYLCASSLGTSGGSKYFGPGTRLTVT.

The rearrangement uses TRBV28 and TRBJ1-5, with D maybe TRBD1 (5 bases). The CDR3 sequence is 16 residues long. Germline V CDR1 and CDR2: MDHEN, SYDVKM. V shed 5 bases and J shed 4 bases, with 18 bases lying between them. This CDR3 reads CASSTPSTAGNQPQHF. DNA for the CDR3: TGTGCCAGCAGTACCCCCTCGACAGCCGGGAATCAGCCCCAGCATTTT.

The chain recombines TRBV6-5 with TRBJ2-1; 9 positions match TRBD1. CDR1 and CDR2 from the germline V gene are MNHEY and SVGAGI. The CDR3 consists of 14 residues. V shed 6 bases, J shed 10 bases, and the junction held 10 bases outside the gene matches. CDR3 bases: TGTGCCAGCAGCGGGACAGGGTTATCGTGGGAGCAGTTCTTC. Translated, it gives CASSGTGLSWEQFF.

Only a few counts were recorded for this clone. The chain is built from TRBV30 and TRBJ2-7; D may be TRBD1 (5 bases). CDR1 and CDR2 from the germline V gene are GTSNPN and SVGIG (reference sequence). The CDR3 spans 14 residues. V lost 0 bases, J lost 2 bases, and 11 bases lay in between. The CDR3 bases are TGTGCCTGGAGTGTATCAGGGAAAACCTACGAGCAGTACTTC. Protein product: CAWSVSGKTYEQYF.

The CDR3 region has the DNA TGTGCCAGCAGAAATGCAGGGGGCAACTATGGCTACACCTTC. It specifies CASRNAGGNYGYTF. The genes are TRBV25-1 and TRBJ1-2; 8 nucleotides line up with TRBD1. The CDR3 extends over 14 amino acids. Germline assignment: CDR1 MGHDK and CDR2 SYGVNS. J lost 2 bases, V lost 6 bases, and 5 bases had no gene match.

As DNA, the CDR3 is TGTGCCAGCAGCTTAGAGGGGTCGCAGTTCTTC. This translates into CASSLEGSQFF. The rearrangement links TRBV7-9 to TRBJ2-1; D is possibly TRBD1 (5 bases). With 1 base removed from V and 12 bases from J, the gap between germline ends came to 7 bases. The CDR3 is made up of 11 amino acids. Germline CDR1 and CDR2: SEHNR and FQNEAQ (reference sequence).

This chain uses TRBV4-1 with TRBJ2-5; D uncertain. CDR1 and CDR2 (germline): MGHRA, YSYEKL. The CDR3 has 15 amino acids. The V and J ends lost 0 bases and 5 bases respectively, with 13 bases between them. CDR3 loop: CASSQDDLNSETQYF. CDR3 nucleotides: TGCGCCAGCAGCCAAGATGACCTGAACTCGGAGACCCAGTACTTC.

This chain's CDR3 is CASSLHGPREEYGYTF. DNA for the CDR3: TGCGCCAGCAGCCTCCATGGACCCAGAGAGGAGTATGGCTACACCTTC. The V call is TRBV4-1, the J call TRBJ1-2, with unresolved D. Germline V gene sequence: CDR1 MGHRA, CDR2 YSYEKL. CDR3 length equals 16 residues. Trimming took off 4 bases at V and 5 bases at J, with 20 bases between the two ends.

The V call is TRBV7-9, the J call TRBJ2-2, with 7 bases aligning to TRBD1. The length of the CDR3 is 15 residues. The germline V gene has CDR1 SEHNR and CDR2 FQNEAQ (reference sequence). Trimming cost V 2 bases and J 1 base; bases outside gene matches: 1. DNA for the CDR3: TGTGCCAGCAGCTTAAGGACAGGGAACACCGGGGAGCTGTTTTTT. As protein: CASSLRTGNTGELFF. The whole variable domain, remainder taken from reference TRBV7-9 and TRBJ2-2, is DTGVSQNPRHKITKRGQNVTFRCDPISEHNRLYWYRQTLGQGPEFLTYFQNEAQLEKSRLLSDRFSAERPKGSFSTLEIQRTEQGDSAMYLCASSLRTGNTGELFFGEGSRLTVL.

The chain is built from TRBV28 and TRBJ2-1; TRBD2 matches at 8 bases. The CDR3 totals 15 residues. Trimming at V came to 7 bases and at J to 4 bases, leaving 9 bases not matched to a gene. The germline CDR1 and CDR2 sequences are MDHEN and SYDVKM. CDR3 in DNA: TGTGCCAGCACAGGGGCGGGAGGTTTTTACAATGAGCAGTTCTTC. It yields the protein CASTGAGGFYNEQFF.

This chain connects TRBV7-9 to TRBJ1-2; no reliable D call. The CDR3 spans 16 residues. Trimming took 4 bases from V and 0 from J, leaving 15 bases between them. Looked up from germline, CDR1 is SEHNR and CDR2 is FQNEAQ (reference sequence). The CDR3 reads CASSSPYFGPNYGYTF. DNA for the CDR3: TGTGCCAGCAGCTCACCCTATTTTGGTCCTAACTATGGCTACACCTTC.

The chain employs TRBV3-1 (or the pseudogene TRBV3-2) and TRBJ1-1; D gene ambiguous. V was trimmed by 0 bases and J by 4 bases, leaving 12 bases between them. The CDR3 has 15 residues. Germline values: CDR1 LGHDT, CDR2 YNNKEL (reference sequence). The CDR3 coding sequence is TGTGCCAGCAGCCAAGATCTCGGCAGGAGCACTGAAGCTTTCTTT. As protein: CASSQDLGRSTEAFF.

This chain connects TRBV5-1 to TRBJ2-7; a weak D match, TRBD2 (5 bases). V was shortened by 2 bases and J by 2 bases, with 14 bases between the two germline ends. The length of the CDR3 is 15 residues. From germline, CDR1 is SGHRS and CDR2 YFSETQ. Here the CDR3 DNA reads TGCGCCAGCAGCTTCGCAAGCGGTTCTACCTACGAGCAGTACTTC. As protein: CASSFASGSTYEQYF.

The chain links TRBV19 to TRBJ2-3, with D uncertain. V was cut by 5 bases and J by 3 bases, with 15 bases left in between. This CDR3 contains 15 residues. Germline CDR1 and CDR2: LNHDA and SQIVND (reference sequence). The CDR3 sequence: CASSETLLVTDTQYF. The DNA of the CDR3 is TGTGCCAGTAGTGAAACACTGCTAGTGACAGATACGCAGTATTTT.